A single sample is the source of the 8 T cell receptor beta chains below, sequenced in a study of T cell responses to AZD1222 COVID-19 vaccine. TCRdb's table, derived via immunoSEQ multiplex PCR, lists solely in-frame clones and lacks some. The sample lists 150,000 to 180,000 clones, roughly 90% seen once, with 5.5% to 6% in the top ten. This material consisted of peripheral blood, taken on day 0 of MenACWY control vaccination. These receptors came from an adult in good health.

This chain links TRBV5-1 with TRBJ1-4; no definite D call. Germline V lookup: CDR1 SGHRS, CDR2 YFSETQ. V lost 0 bases and J 3 bases, leaving 9 bases between the germline ends. The CDR3 covers 15 residues. The CDR3 is CASSLAELPNEKLFF. The CDR3 coding sequence is TGCGCCAGCAGCTTGGCGGAGTTACCTAATGAAAAACTGTTTTTT.

This sequence joins TRBV19 and TRBJ2-7; D is unclear. V gave up 1 base and J gave up 0 bases, with 7 bases separating them. The CDR3 runs to 14 residues. Germline CDR1 and CDR2: LNHDA and SQIVND (reference sequence). The CDR3 DNA follows: TGTGCCAGTAGTATAGGTAGGAGCTCCTACGAGCAGTACTTC. This gives the protein CASSIGRSSYEQYF.

The V and J genes are TRBV13 and TRBJ1-4; TRBD1 agrees at 9 bases. J was trimmed by 10 bases and V by 4 bases; bases with no gene match: 7. The CDR3 has 14 amino acids. The germline gives CDR1 PRHDT, CDR2 FYEKMQ (reference sequence). CDR3 loop: CASSYTGGKGKLFF. The CDR3 bases are TGTGCCAGCAGCTATACAGGGGGCAAGGGAAAACTGTTTTTT.

Here the CDR3 reads CASSLSVGGVEQFF. The CDR3 region has the DNA TGTGCCAGCAGTTTATCAGTGGGGGGGGTTGAGCAGTTCTTC. The chain uses TRBV27 and TRBJ2-1; TRBD2 matches 7 bases. The ends lost 0 bases at V and 9 bases at J; junction bases unmatched: 5. Germline V gene lookup returns CDR1 MNHEY and CDR2 SMNVEV (reference sequence). The CDR3 sequence is 14 residues long.

This chain uses TRBV5-1 with TRBJ1-6; the D is unclear. Trimming took 4 bases from V and 11 from J, leaving 22 bases between them. Germline loops: CDR1 SGHRS, CDR2 YFSETQ. The CDR3 runs 16 residues. The CDR3 DNA is TGCGCCAGCAGCCTAGGACTCCTAGCCGGTGAGGCACCCCTCCACTTT. Amino acid sequence: CASSLGLLAGEAPLHF.

The V call is TRBV6-6, the J call TRBJ1-1, with D uncertain. Per the germline V gene, CDR1 is MNHNY and CDR2 is SVGAGI (reference sequence). The length of the CDR3 is 14 residues. Trimming cost V 3 bases and J 6 bases, with 14 bases left between them. The CDR3 sequence is CASSYRGESSEAFF. In nucleotides, the CDR3 is TGTGCCAGCAGTTATCGTGGGGAGTCCTCTGAAGCTTTCTTT.

The chain carries TRBV28 and TRBJ1-4; 11 bases match TRBD1. Germline V CDR1 and CDR2: MDHEN, SYDVKM. The CDR3 runs 16 residues. J gave up 5 bases and V 4 bases, and 6 bases lay outside the gene matches. This chain's CDR3 is CASSWTGGAGNEKLFF. CDR3 coding DNA: TGTGCCAGCAGTTGGACAGGGGGCGCCGGGAATGAAAAACTGTTTTTT.

The rearrangement links TRBV5-1 to TRBJ1-2; 8 bases map to TRBD1. Germline V gene lookup returns CDR1 SGHRS and CDR2 YFSETQ. The CDR3 covers 15 residues. J gave up 4 bases and V 3 bases, and 8 bases lay outside the gene matches. The CDR3 region is CASSYSRGPSYGYTF. For the CDR3, the DNA is TGCGCCAGCAGCTACTCCAGGGGGCCCAGCTATGGCTACACCTTC.